Below are 28 T cell receptor beta chains sequenced from a single sample in a study of regulatory T cells in long-lasting Graves disease. Specified time point: newly diagnosed GD, antithyroid drugs for less than 3 months. From RNA extracted from PBMCs, the TCR library was made. Relying on iRepertoire HTBI primers and Arm-PCR of CDR3 regions, the team built TCR beta libraries. TCRdb re-called the multiplex PCR reads with MiXCR, one entry per CDR3 protein. The top ten hold roughly 23% of the sample, which has 420,000 or so distinct CDR3 sequences, roughly 15% seen once. These sequences were also reported in another study, on T cells in Graves' hyperthyroidism and ophthalmopathy.

This specimen consisted of peripheral blood mononuclear cells (PBMCs), obtained at new diagnosis, from a patient treated with antithyroid drugs. Receptors were obtained from a woman under 30 with Graves disease.

This clonotype came up many times. The gene calls are TRBV12-3 or TRBV12-4 and TRBJ2-7; 7 nucleotides agree with TRBD1. The ends lost 8 bases at V and 5 bases at J; junction bases unmatched: 9. This CDR3 has 13 residues. CDR3 DNA: TGTGCCAGCGGAGACAGGGTTGGGAACGAGCAGTACTTC. Encoded protein: CASGDRVGNEQYF.

The chain couples TRBV5-1 to TRBJ1-2, with D possibly being TRBD1 (5 bases). Trimming left V 5 bases short and J 2 bases short, with 19 bases between. This CDR3 contains 16 residues. CDR1 is SGHRS and CDR2 is YFSETQ in the germline V gene. This chain's CDR3 is CASRDVGAAQNYGYTF. CDR3 DNA sequence: TGCGCCAGCAGGGACGTTGGGGCAGCCCAAAACTATGGCTACACCTTC.

This clonotype occurred many times. The DNA of the CDR3 is TGTGCCACCTTTACCACCGCAGGCTACGAGCAGTACTTC. Translation gives CATFTTAGYEQYF. The chain recombines TRBV28 with TRBJ2-7; the D is unclear. Germline CDR1 and CDR2: MDHEN and SYDVKM. CDR3 length equals 13 residues. Trimming removed 10 bases from V and 3 bases from J, with 16 bases in between.

The chain uses TRBV20-1 and TRBJ1-1, with a possible D match to TRBD1 (6 bases). The CDR3 consists of 17 residues. Between the trimmed V and J ends, which lost 0 bases and 4 bases, there was a span of 21 bases. Looked up from germline, CDR1 is DFQATT and CDR2 is SNEGSKA (reference sequence). The CDR3 DNA follows: TGCAGTGCTAGAGATATTGCGGGGGCTGGAGGTGGCACTGAAGCTTTCTTT. It specifies CSARDIAGAGGGTEAFF.

This clonotype has more than one count but fewer than ten. CDR3 in DNA: TGTGCCAGCAGCGTAACAGGGGCCGAGCAGTACTTC. Residues: CASSVTGAEQYF. The V and J genes are TRBV9 and TRBJ2-7; 7 bases agree with TRBD1. The CDR3 runs 12 residues. Germline CDR1 SGDLS, CDR2 YYNGEE. V lost 1 base and J lost 6; bases outside the gene matches: 1.

This clonotype came up many times. The V gene is TRBV7-2, the J gene TRBJ2-1; 9 nucleotides line up with TRBD2. Germline assignment: CDR1 SGHTA and CDR2 FQGNSA. The CDR3 has 16 residues. Trimming removed 7 bases from V and 6 bases from J; junction bases left unmatched: 13. The CDR3: CASTLLGLAGRNEQFF. The CDR3 DNA reads as TGTGCCAGCACCCTATTAGGCCTAGCGGGACGCAATGAGCAGTTCTTC.

The gene calls are TRBV5-1 and TRBJ1-1; D gene uncertain. Trimming took off 4 bases at V and 9 bases at J, with 16 bases between the two ends. Germline loops: CDR1 SGHRS, CDR2 YFSETQ. The CDR3 spans 13 residues. The CDR3 here is CASSPSGAFQAFF. CDR3 coding DNA: TGCGCCAGCAGCCCGTCCGGTGCCTTCCAAGCTTTCTTT.

With regard to this clonotype: This may be a read error: a much more frequent sequence differs by one nucleotide. The chain has TRBV3-1 and TRBJ2-7, with a possible D match to TRBD1 (6 bases). Germline V gene sequence: CDR1 LGHDT, CDR2 YNNKEL (reference sequence). This CDR3 region has 15 residues. Trimming stripped 3 bases from V and 7 bases from J, with 19 bases between. Written as DNA, the CDR3 is TGTGCCAGCAGCCAGGACTGGGGGCCTTTAAATGAGCAGTACTTC. Translated: CASSQDWGPLNEQYF.

This clonotype was seen many times. The gene calls are TRBV11-2 and TRBJ1-1; D may be TRBD1 (6 bases). CDR1 SGHAT and CDR2 FQNNGV come from the germline V gene. V lost 2 bases to trimming and J lost 1 base, with 20 bases between them. The CDR3 length is 18 residues. CDR3 amino acids: CASSLLGRGRGQNTEAFF. As DNA, the CDR3 is TGTGCCAGCAGCTTATTGGGCAGGGGACGGGGTCAGAACACTGAAGCTTTCTTT.

At least ten counts were recorded for this clonotype. J is TRBJ1-1 and V is TRBV7-6, with TRBD1 identical over 7 bases. CDR3 length equals 15 residues. The V gene end was trimmed by 5 bases and the J gene end by 5 bases; junction bases not matched to a gene: 11. Germline V gives CDR1 SGHVS, CDR2 FNYEAQ. CDR3 loop: CASSPRQGSRTEAFF. The CDR3 DNA is TGTGCCAGCAGCCCCAGACAGGGATCGAGGACTGAAGCTTTCTTT.

This clonotype showed up just a few times. Written as DNA, the CDR3 is TGTGCCACCAGCAGATGGGACGGCAACAATGAGCAGTTCTTC. This gives the protein CATSRWDGNNEQFF. The chain uses TRBV15 and TRBJ2-1; tentatively, D is TRBD1 or TRBD2 (5 bases each). Germline assignment: CDR1 LNHNV and CDR2 YYDKDF (reference sequence). The CDR3 has 14 amino acids. The germline V and J ends were trimmed by 2 bases and 5 bases, with 10 bases remaining between them. Variable domain in full (rest from reference TRBV15 and TRBJ2-1): DAMVIQNPRYQVTQFGKPVTLSCSQTLNHNVMYWYQQKSSQAPKLLFHYYDKDFNNEADTPDNFQSRRPNTSFCFLDIRSPGLGDTAMYLCATSRWDGNNEQFFGPGTRLTVL.

This clonotype has ten or more counts. The rearrangement uses TRBV3-1 and TRBJ1-5; D remains unclear. In germline, CDR1 is LGHDT, CDR2 YNNKEL (reference sequence). V shed 0 bases and J shed 2 bases, with 8 bases lying between them. There are 15 residues in the CDR3. CDR3 in DNA: TGTGCCAGCAGCCAAGAGAGGACGCGCAATCAGCCCCAGCATTTT. It is translated as CASSQERTRNQPQHF.

Many counts were recorded for this clonotype. The chain links TRBV2 to TRBJ2-5, with D perhaps matching TRBD1 (6 bases). Trimming took off 4 bases at V and 3 bases at J, with 9 bases between the two ends. This CDR3 comprises 13 residues. CDR1 SNHLY and CDR2 FYNNEI come from the germline V gene. The CDR3 sequence: CASSGDIKETQYF. The CDR3 DNA follows: TGTGCCAGCAGTGGGGACATAAAAGAGACCCAGTACTTC.

In this sample, this clonotype turned up many times. The J gene is TRBJ2-1, the V gene TRBV2; 8 nucleotides match TRBD1. J lost 7 bases, V lost 9 bases, and 11 bases had no gene match. This CDR3 has 14 amino acids. Germline loops: CDR1 SNHLY, CDR2 FYNNEI. The DNA for the CDR3 is TGTGCCAGTACCCGGGACAGGTTTGAGAATGAGCAGTTCTTC. It codes for CASTRDRFENEQFF.

The V call is TRBV4-1, the J call TRBJ2-1, with no clear D. The CDR3 totals 14 residues. The ends were cut back, 0 bases at V and 12 bases at J, with 15 bases in the middle. Germline CDR1 is MGHRA and CDR2 is YSYEKL. CDR3 nucleotide sequence: TGCGCCAGCAGCCAAGAACCTGGGGTGCCCGTGCAGTTCTTC. This codes for CASSQEPGVPVQFF.

The chain couples TRBV6-5 to TRBJ1-4; unclear D gene. Trimming cost V 2 bases and J 7 bases, with 5 bases left between them. CDR3 size: 12 residues. Germline V gene sequence: CDR1 MNHEY, CDR2 SVGAGI. The CDR3 DNA reads as TGTGCCAGCAGTTACGGTCTTGAAAAACTGTTTTTT. The encoded protein is CASSYGLEKLFF.

This clonotype has ten or more counts. V and J are TRBV7-2 and TRBJ1-6, with 9 bases matching TRBD1. In germline, CDR1 is SGHTA, CDR2 FQGNSA. The CDR3 spans 16 residues. V shed 5 bases, J shed 8 bases, and the junction held 10 bases outside the gene matches. The DNA for the CDR3 is TGTGCCAGCAGCCCCAGCCGGGGACAGGGACATTCACCCCTCCACTTT. Translation: CASSPSRGQGHSPLHF.

Concerning this clonotype: Just one base apart from a much larger clone, this may be a read error. The genes are TRBV20-1 and TRBJ2-5, with 8 nucleotides matching TRBD2. With the DNA end fitting TRBJ2-1 better, the J assignment may be wrong. The CDR3 has 13 residues. Per the germline V gene, CDR1 is DFQATT and CDR2 is SNEGSKA (reference sequence). CDR3 sequence (DNA): TGCAGTGAGGCGGGAGGCAACCAAGAGACCCAGTTCTTC. It codes for CSEAGGNQETQFF.

This clonotype was counted ten times or more. The rearrangement joins TRBV13 to TRBJ2-7, with D tentatively TRBD1 or TRBD2 (6 bases each). Germline V lookup: CDR1 PRHDT, CDR2 FYEKMQ (reference sequence). V dropped 5 bases and J dropped 4 bases, with 9 bases sitting between them. The CDR3 has 12 amino acids. The chain's CDR3 is CASSKGGYEQYF. The CDR3 DNA is TGTGCCAGCAGCAAGGGGGGTTACGAGCAGTACTTC.

This clonotype was seen at least ten times. The chain uses TRBV6-1 and TRBJ2-3; D is unresolved. V was shortened by 6 bases and J by 0 bases, with 19 bases between the two germline ends. Germline CDR1 reads MNHNS; CDR2 reads SASEGT. This CDR3 is 17 amino acids long. CDR3 bases: TGTGCCAGCAGGGGAAGCCGTAAAGTGTCTAGCACAGATACGCAGTATTTT. Translating it yields CASRGSRKVSSTDTQYF.

This chain connects TRBV6-2 or TRBV6-3 to TRBJ2-1; TRBD1 is a possible D gene (8 bases). Trimming shortened V by 6 bases and J by 8 bases, and 17 bases separated the two germline ends. The CDR3 sequence is 14 residues long. Germline V gives CDR1 MNHEY, CDR2 SVGEGT. CDR3 residues: CASRNRGGNDEQFF. CDR3 DNA sequence: TGTGCCAGCAGGAACAGGGGGGGGAACGATGAGCAGTTCTTC.

V and J are TRBV6-2 or TRBV6-3 and TRBJ1-1; D not certain. This CDR3 has 12 residues. V shed 6 bases and J shed 1 base, with 6 bases lying between them. The germline V gene encodes CDR1 MNHEY and CDR2 SVGEGT. CDR3: CASSNTNTEAFF. The CDR3 DNA is TGTGCCAGCAGCAACACGAACACTGAAGCTTTCTTT.

The rearrangement links TRBV11-3 to TRBJ2-5, with 7 bases aligning to TRBD1. Germline CDR1 is SGHNT and CDR2 is YENEEA. J was trimmed by 0 bases and V by 5 bases; bases with no gene match: 6. This CDR3 has 15 residues. The CDR3: CASSLMGTDQETQYF. In DNA form, the CDR3 reads TGTGCCAGCAGCCTAATGGGGACAGACCAAGAGACCCAGTACTTC.

A word on this clonotype: A much bigger clone sits one base away, suggesting this may be a read error. The conserved phenylalanine or tryptophan normally closing the CDR3 is absent here, so this likely arose from a read error. J is TRBJ2-3 and V is TRBV20-1, with TRBD2 matching 13 bases. V lost 7 bases and J lost 6; bases outside the gene matches: 13. CDR1 is DFQATT, CDR2 SNEGSKA, per germline (reference sequence). CDR3 length equals 16 residues. CDR3 in amino acids: CSGTSGRAGSLDTQYY. Written as DNA, the CDR3 is TGCAGTGGTACTAGCGGGAGGGCGGGTTCATTGGATACGCAGTATTAT.

This clonotype turned up a few times. The chain joins TRBV9 to TRBJ2-1; 10 bases map to TRBD2. CDR1 SGDLS and CDR2 YYNGEE come from the germline V gene. CDR3 length equals 14 residues. The junction had 5 bases not matched to a gene; V was cut back by 4 bases and J by 7 bases. The CDR3 protein is CASSPMTSGNEQFF. In DNA, the CDR3 is TGTGCCAGCAGCCCTATGACTAGCGGGAATGAGCAGTTCTTC.

The chain carries TRBV24-1 and TRBJ1-2; D gene unclear. Germline assignment: CDR1 KGHDR and CDR2 SFDVKD. Trimming stripped 3 bases from V and 5 bases from J, with 12 bases between. This CDR3 is built from 14 residues. The DNA of the CDR3 is TGTGCCACCAGTGATCCCCGGACGTTGTATGGCTACACCTTC. Its protein is CATSDPRTLYGYTF.

This clonotype was seen many times. The V call is TRBV6-1, the J call TRBJ2-3; no definite D call. There are 16 residues in the CDR3. Germline loops: CDR1 MNHNS, CDR2 SASEGT. Deletions cut 7 bases from V and 1 base from J, with 18 bases between. This CDR3 is CASKGKTVTGTDTQYF. CDR3 bases: TGTGCCAGCAAAGGAAAGACGGTCACGGGCACAGATACGCAGTATTTT.

This clonotype has at least ten counts. The chain has TRBV28 and TRBJ2-6; D is unclear. V dropped 6 bases and J dropped 1 base, with 10 bases sitting between them. CDR3 length equals 15 residues. Germline V gene sequence: CDR1 MDHEN, CDR2 SYDVKM. CDR3 amino acids: CASSSTLSGANVLTF. The CDR3 region has the DNA TGTGCCAGCAGCTCGACCTTGTCTGGGGCCAACGTCCTGACTTTC.